This T cell receptor beta chain was captured in a study of neurological immune-mediated disorders (dated by TCRdb to between 2018 and 2021). The study in broad terms: Among the approximately 35 multiple sclerosis patients, relapsing-remitting MS accounted for approximately 31 and secondary progressive MS accounted for 3. The study compared peripheral blood TCR-beta repertoires of HTLV-I-associated myelopathy (HAM/TSP) patients, multiple sclerosis patients and healthy controls using UMI-based sequencing. Longitudinal samples, technical triplicates and paired sorted CD4+ and CD8+ T-cell subsets, alongside PBMC samples, were included among the roughly 110 TCR-beta libraries. The cohort included some 66 subjects: some 14 with HAM/TSP, approximately 34 with multiple sclerosis, and 20 healthy controls.

Unsorted PBMC libraries were generated from 2 million PBMCs stored in RNAlater at -80 °C until RNA extraction. Multiple sclerosis patients were enrolled in a US clinical protocol under which disease progression was evaluated by magnetic resonance imaging. Peripheral blood was subjected to Ficoll-Hypaque density gradient centrifugation to isolate PBMCs, which were then cryopreserved in liquid nitrogen. General conclusions and limits of the study: No identical CDR3 amino acid sequences were shared among expanded clones across subjects, suggesting private TCR-beta repertoires in all groups. Repertoires from 18 of 34 MS patients were grouped by phylogenetic analysis into a cluster of related CDR3 sequences, suggesting a possible repertoire-level signature. TCR clonal expansion was highest in HAM/TSP patients and lowest in MS patients, with MS patients falling below even healthy controls. The MS cluster was not associated with any clinical or MRI features, and the authors stated that larger cohorts are needed.

For CDR1 and CDR2, the germline V gene lists LGHNT and FRNRAP. Counted from cysteine to phenylalanine, this CDR3 has 14 amino acids. Left in the record is the CDR3 DNA by itself, 42 bases read in frame from the first base. Deletion took 2 bases off V and 1 base off J, with a span of 8 bases between the germline ends. The sample holds many counts of this clonotype. Its antigen is still unknown. Within one base of it there is no much larger clone, and no base qualities were kept. cDNA was synthesized by template-switch 5'RACE using a primer with a 10-nucleotide random unique molecular identifier that tagged each TCR transcript. Every sequencing run covered 15-18 subjects and yielded more than 170 million TCR-beta sequences. Total RNA was extracted with the RNeasy kit. Using the KAPA Real-time Library Amplification kit, TCR-beta VDJ regions were amplified with primers for the TCR constant region and the 5'RACE anchor. A first PCR added sample indexes and Illumina adaptors, and a second PCR then raised library yield. After Ampure bead purification, the TCR product of roughly 650 bp was size-selected on a 2% E-gel SizeSelection system. Before pooling, library quality was checked on a Bioanalyzer, concentration was measured with Qubit, and libraries were quantified with the Kapa Library Quantification kit. Paired-end 2 x 150 bp sequencing of the libraries was performed on an Illumina HiSeq 2500. To increase sequence diversity, about 25-31% phiX was spiked into each library pool. In the original analysis: Quality-filtered reads were processed with the UMI-based MiGEC pipeline, which removed over 75% of raw TCR sequences during error correction. VDJ genes were aligned to IMGT germline references, and clonotypes were defined by unique CDR3 amino acid sequence plus V-J genes. Clonal expansion, Shannon diversity and CDR3 relatedness (CalcPairwiseDistances, ClusterSamples) were evaluated with VDJtools, and phylogenetic trees were built with CLCbio workbench. Using coefficient-of-variation modelling across technical triplicates, the study counted a clone as expanded if it had at least 8 unique UMIs. In TCRdb, the public reads were trimmed at Q25 with fastp and aligned with MiXCR, with productive beta chains retained. Rows are combined by CDR3 protein, so each entry shows the most common genes and DNA. TCRdb, rather than the study authors, made the V and J calls. The sample data list about 120,000 distinct CDR3 sequences, and roughly 3.2% of these were observed just once. The ten largest clones capture 1% to 1.5% of the sample.

The chain couples TRBV12-5 to TRBJ1-1; the D gene identity is not certain. The sequence was obtained from a woman in her twenties or thirties with multiple sclerosis. Sequenced material: PBMCs. The CDR3 here reads CASGLSGENTEAFF. Here is the DNA: TGTGCTAGTGGTTTGAGTGGGGAGAACACTGAAGCTTTCTTT. Where the CDR3 stops, the reference TRBV12-5 and TRBJ1-1 genes take over; the full variable domain is DARVTQTPRHKVTEMGQEVTMRCQPILGHNTVFWYRQTMMQGLELLAYFRNRAPLDDSGMPKDRFSAEMPDATLATLKIQPSEPRDSAVYFCASGLSGENTEAFFGQGTRLTVV.